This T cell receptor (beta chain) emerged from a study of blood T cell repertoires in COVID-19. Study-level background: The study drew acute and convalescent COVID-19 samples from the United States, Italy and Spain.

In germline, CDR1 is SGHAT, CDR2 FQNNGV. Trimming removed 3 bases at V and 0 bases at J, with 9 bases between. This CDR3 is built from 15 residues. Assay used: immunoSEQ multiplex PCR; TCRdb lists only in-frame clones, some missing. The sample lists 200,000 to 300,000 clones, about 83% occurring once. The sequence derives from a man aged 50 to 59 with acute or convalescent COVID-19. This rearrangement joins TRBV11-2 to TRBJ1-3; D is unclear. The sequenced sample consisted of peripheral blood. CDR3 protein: CASSFMEGSGNTIYF. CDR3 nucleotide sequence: TGTGCCAGCAGCTTCATGGAGGGCTCTGGAAACACCATATATTTT. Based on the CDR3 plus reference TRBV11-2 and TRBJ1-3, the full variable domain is EAGVAQSPRYKIIEKRQSVAFWCNPISGHATLYWYQQILGQGPKLLIQFQNNGVVDDSQLPKDRFSAERLKGVDSTLKIQPAKLEDSAVYLCASSFMEGSGNTIYFGEGSWLTVV.